The sequence of this T cell receptor (beta chain) was determined in a study of response to subunit inactivated influenza vaccine (dated by TCRdb to 2017 to 2018). About the study as a whole: Deep quantitative T cell receptor repertoire profiling was used in the study to track responses to a trivalent subunit inactivated influenza vaccine.

This clonotype was detected only a few times. It lacks a known antigen. No quality values exist for individual bases; no much larger clone is one base distant. Library method: RT-PCR. TCRdb lists the instrument as Illumina HiSeq 2500. TCRdb itself trimmed the public reads at Q25 with fastp, ran MiXCR and retained productive beta chains. Each record represents a unique CDR3 protein, reported with the most common genes and DNA among its rows. Across this sample there are approximately 290,000 distinct CDR3 sequences, with 22% seen only once. The top ten clonotypes cover over 9% of the sample. Findings and caveats that apply to the study as a whole: It was suggested by the authors that each seasonal influenza vaccination may recruit only a limited number of new T cells.

Reading from cysteine to phenylalanine, the CDR3 counts 16 amino acids. The CDR3 DNA has 48 bases and is translated from base 1. Trimming removed 4 bases from V and 2 bases from J, leaving 18 bases between the germline ends. Looking up the germline V gene yields CDR1 SGHRS and CDR2 YFSETQ. The sequence is built from TRBV5-1 and TRBJ1-1, with a tentative D gene TRBD1 over 5 matching bases. The sequence derives from a man between 50 and 69 years old who received an inactivated influenza vaccine. Donor details come from another sample of the same person, matched by shared clones. The sample was PBMCs from blood, taken 21 months after vaccination. The CDR3: CASSPQLQGLNTEAFF. At the DNA level, the sequence is TGCGCCAGCAGCCCCCAACTCCAGGGCCTTAACACTGAAGCTTTCTTT.